This T cell receptor beta chain was sequenced in a study of cytomegalovirus exposure and HLA in healthy donors. For the study at large: In a previous analysis, 117 million unique TCR beta sequences were found from 150 million to 200 million T cells. Notes on the study in general: Links to common viral pathogens appeared, in a later analysis, for several of the most significant clusters. After further analysis at a later stage, under 20,000 TCR beta sequences were associated with HLA alleles at 0.05 false discovery rate. The study designated 150 or so TCR beta chains cytomegalovirus-associated.

13 Jbeta primers and 60 Vbeta primers were used for the PCR. Sequencing used immunoSEQ multiplex PCR; TCRdb keeps in-frame clones, though not all of them. The sample has 140,000 to 150,000 clones; approximately 80% are singletons. The V gene lost 0 bases and the J gene lost 4 bases, with 8 bases spanning the gap. CDR3 length equals 14 residues. Per the germline V gene, CDR1 is SGHRS and CDR2 is YFSETQ. As for this clone: What it binds is not known.

V usage is TRBV5-1 and J usage is TRBJ2-4; D possibly corresponds to TRBD1 (5 bases). The clonotype was recovered from a woman between 18 and 30 years old in good health and CMV-seropositive. Sample: PBMCs. The CDR3: CASSLVRGKNIQYF. DNA for the CDR3: TGCGCCAGCAGCTTGGTAAGGGGAAAAAACATTCAGTACTTC.